This entry concerns a single T cell receptor beta chain. Its antigen remains undetermined. No per-base quality is available; no much larger clone lies one base away. Relative to germline, V is 5 bases shorter and J is 12 bases shorter, with 24 bases between their ends. For CDR1 and CDR2, the germline V gene lists SNHLY and FYNNEI. The CDR3, cysteine through phenylalanine, is 15 amino acids long. CDR3 DNA is the only sequence kept; it has 45 bases, read in frame from the first base. The entry originates in a study of OX40 agonist ivuxolimab in advanced cancers. Study-wide context: Ivuxolimab was a fully human IgG2 agonistic monoclonal antibody targeting the costimulatory receptor OX40 (CD134). Partial responses occurred in three dose-escalation patients, of whom one had hepatocellular carcinoma and two had cutaneous melanoma. A male proportion of under 85% and a mean age of 60 years, ranging from about 23 to 79, were recorded for the dose-escalation cohort. Intravenous ivuxolimab was administered to patients every 2 weeks at six dose levels: 0.01, 0.1, 0.3, 1.5, 3 and 10 mg/kg. The paper reports the monotherapy dose-escalation portion (N = 52 patients) of the phase I ivuxolimab trial. The point of sequencing TCRbeta in the periphery was to test whether ivuxolimab changed TCR sequence diversity and drove clonal T-cell expansion. Prior anti-PD-1, anti-PD-L1 or anti-CTLA-4 therapy was permitted, and checkpoint inhibitors had been received by less than 45% of dose-escalation patients. Among the roughly 52 dose-escalation patients, about 19 had hepatocellular carcinoma, roughly 15 melanoma, 9 renal cell carcinoma and 9 head and neck cancer.

What the research found in general, with its limitations: On average, CD8+ T cells showed more expanded clones than CD4+ T cells after ivuxolimab. Low levels of normalized T-cell clonal expansion were also seen in some patients who did not respond. The antigen specificity of the clonally expanded peripheral T cells was not determined. In partial responders in the 0.1-3.0 mg/kg groups, normalized peripheral clonal expansion was found to be among the lowest, especially among CD8+ T cells. At doses of 0.1 to 3.0 mg/kg, clonal expansion of both CD4+ and CD8+ blood T cells was observed from baseline to week 6.

The trial excluded patients who had a history of autoimmune disease or were on systemic immunosuppression. Peripheral blood for TCR sequencing was collected from all dose cohorts at baseline, on cycle 4 day 1, and on cycle 7 day 1. Samples came from an open-label, multicenter, first-in-human phase I dose-escalation trial of ivuxolimab. Adults with locally advanced or metastatic melanoma, renal cell carcinoma, hepatocellular carcinoma or head and neck squamous cell carcinoma were enrolled in the trial. Before TCR sequencing, CD4+ and CD8+ T cells were separately sorted from peripheral blood. To sequence the TCRbeta CDR3 region, genomic DNA was isolated from the sorted cells. The immunoSEQ Assay was used to sequence the TCRbeta CDR3 regions. What TCRdb holds here is the immuneACCESS table cut down to in-frame rearrangements. Part of the clones is not present; checked against another copy, under half of the missing clones reflect an unresolved V gene, and the others are unexplained. The sample records about 58,000 clones, 85% to 90% of which are singletons. The ten largest clones take up 0.85% to 1% of the sample.

This TCR was sampled from an adult with an advanced solid tumor such as melanoma, head and neck, liver or kidney cancer. The chain was built from TRBV2 and TRBJ2-3; TRBD1 might be the D gene, on 6 matching bases. The sample here was CD4+ or CD8+ T cells sorted from blood, taken in a trial of the OX40 agonist ivuxolimab. In nucleotide form, the sequence is TGTGCCAGCAGTCAACAGGGAACCGTTACCAAAACCCAGTATTTT. Translation gives CASSQQGTVTKTQYF.